This T cell receptor beta chain was recorded in a study of Ad26.COV2.S vaccination and SARS-CoV-2 variants. The data were produced by immunoSEQ multiplex PCR, yet TCRdb's version contains in-frame clones alone and is incomplete. This sample has under 600,000 clones, with approximately 90% found just once. Treatment given: some 20 received Ad26.COV2.S at low or high dose, single or two shots; about five received placebo; per-sample allocation not given. On day 63 after the first injection, vaccine and placebo recipients gave samples. The germline V gene encodes CDR1 LNHDA and CDR2 SQIVND (reference sequence). Unmatched junction bases numbered 9, after V lost 4 bases and J lost 5 bases. This CDR3 has 15 residues.

This sample comprised peripheral blood, obtained in a trial of Ad26.COV2.S vaccine versus placebo. The chain couples TRBV19 to TRBJ2-7; the match to TRBD2 covers 9 bases. The sequence derives from a person aged 18 to 65 who received the Ad26.COV2.S COVID-19 vaccine or a placebo. The CDR3 DNA is TGTGCCAGTAGTACCAGGGCTAGCGGGACGGACGAGCAGTACTTC. This gives the protein CASSTRASGTDEQYF.